The clone carrying this T cell receptor beta chain was seen more than once but under ten times. Its antigen is undetermined. Stated time point: sample taken at primary tumor resection. Sequencing was performed on whole RNA extracted from tumor and nontumor lung tissue, or from frozen PBMC, and the material was left unsorted. The library protocol tagged each TCR cDNA with a unique molecular identifier. TCRdb independently ran MiXCR on the 5' RACE reads; one entry per CDR3 protein. The repertoire holds around 60,000 distinct CDR3 sequences, roughly 7.9% seen once, with about 15% in the top ten. These data are taken from a study of spatial heterogeneity in lung cancer. The wider study: Sequence detection consistently recorded a greater number of beta-chain than alpha-chain sequences. The library had UMIs, and each TCR and UMI pair averaged more than ten raw reads. Regarding the study as a whole: Among blood samples, ubiquitous expanded tumor TCRs appeared more at resection than at follow-up.

Germline V CDR1 and CDR2: MDHEN, SYDVKM. This CDR3 has 13 amino acids. The ends were cut back, 6 bases at V and 10 bases at J, with 16 bases in the middle. This clonotype originated in a female donor with early-stage non-small cell lung cancer. The chain links TRBV28 to TRBJ2-1; no reliable D call. The input for sequencing was PBMCs, taken at surgery. The CDR3 protein is CASRLDATREQFF. The CDR3 DNA sequence: TGTGCCAGCAGATTGGATGCCACGAGAGAGCAGTTCTTC.